This TCR beta chain was captured in a study of spatial heterogeneity in lung cancer. Whole-study context: The mean occurrence of each unique TCR and UMI combination in raw reads exceeded eight.

Worth noting for this clonotype: Its target is not known.

Study-wide results and caveats: Tumor mutation count correlated with how many alpha and beta TCRs expanded intratumorally.

Germline V gene data show CDR1 as MNHEY and CDR2 as SMNVEV (reference sequence). Trimming stripped 7 bases from V and 1 base from J, with 14 bases between. The CDR3 runs 14 residues. Specified time point: sample taken at primary tumor resection. Samples were obtained from 65 to 80 donors, all untreated early-stage non-small cell lung cancer patients. TCRdb re-called the 5' RACE reads with MiXCR, one entry per CDR3 protein. The sample lists around 2,500 distinct CDR3 sequences; around 48% were seen once. Sequencing was performed on lung tumor tissue, taken at surgery. This chain uses TRBV27 with TRBJ2-7; D ambiguous. This TCR was recovered from a male donor with early-stage non-small cell lung cancer. The CDR3 sequence is CASKREGHSYEQYF. The CDR3 coding sequence is TGTGCCAGCAAGCGCGAAGGGCATTCCTACGAGCAGTACTTC.